Below, 21 T cell receptor beta chains from the same sample are listed, as sequenced in a study of regulatory T cells in long-lasting Graves disease. Time point in this sample: persistent/refractory GD, antithyroid drugs over 5 years with positive TRAb. The TCR library was made from RNA that had been extracted from PBMCs in TRIzol. To make TCR beta libraries, researchers used iRepertoire HTBI primers and Arm-PCR of CDR3 regions. TCRdb passed the multiplex PCR reads through MiXCR, listing each CDR3 protein once. The sample has about 470,000 distinct CDR3 sequences; around 21% are singletons. Source: peripheral blood mononuclear cells (PBMCs), taken when the disease was refractory, from a patient treated with antithyroid drugs. These receptor sequences come from a female donor with Graves disease.

Many counts were recorded for this clonotype. The chain carries TRBV14 and TRBJ2-7; D gene ambiguous. Germline assignment: CDR1 SGHDN and CDR2 FVKESK. V was trimmed by 1 base and J by 4 bases, leaving 11 bases between them. CDR3 length: 14 residues. As DNA, the CDR3 is TGTGCCAGCAGCCAAGGTATAGGACCTTACGAGCAGTACTTC. This codes for CASSQGIGPYEQYF.

The gene calls are TRBV5-1 and TRBJ2-3; the match to TRBD1 covers 7 bases. Unmatched junction bases numbered 3, after V lost 5 bases and J lost 3 bases. CDR3 size: 13 residues. Looked up from germline, CDR1 is SGHRS and CDR2 is YFSETQ. DNA of the CDR3: TGCGCCAGCAGACCGGACAGGACAGATACGCAGTATTTT. This encodes CASRPDRTDTQYF.

This clonotype was seen ten or more times. CDR3 sequence (DNA): TGCGCCAGCAGCCAAGAGGACAGTACTGATGGCTACACCTTC. It specifies CASSQEDSTDGYTF. This chain connects TRBV4-1 to TRBJ1-2, with D tentatively TRBD1 (6 bases). The CDR3 extends over 14 amino acids. Germline V gene data show CDR1 as MGHRA and CDR2 as YSYEKL. Trimming shortened V by 0 bases and J by 6 bases, and 11 bases separated the two germline ends.

This clonotype was picked up many times. The rearrangement uses TRBV27 and TRBJ2-7; 12 nucleotides align to TRBD1. The junction had 12 bases not matched to a gene; V was cut back by 6 bases and J by 6 bases. The germline V gene encodes CDR1 MNHEY and CDR2 SMNVEV (reference sequence). The CDR3 spans 16 residues. The CDR3: CASSRSLRDRGREQYF. The DNA of the CDR3 is TGTGCCAGCAGCCGTAGTCTCCGGGACAGGGGGCGCGAGCAGTACTTC.

This clonotype was counted many times. J is TRBJ2-4 and V is TRBV20-1; tentatively, D is TRBD2 (6 bases). The CDR3 covers 15 residues. The V end was cut by 6 bases, the J end by 11 bases, with 26 bases between. The germline V gene has CDR1 DFQATT and CDR2 SNEGSKA (reference sequence). This CDR3 reads CSAASGGGLRELQYF. CDR3 in DNA: TGCAGTGCGGCTTCCGGGGGAGGCCTAAGGGAGCTTCAGTACTTC.

This clonotype was detected many times. The chain has TRBV7-9 and TRBJ2-7; 9 bases agree with TRBD1. Germline trimming cut 5 bases from V and 3 bases from J; bases unmatched to any gene: 14. The CDR3 is 17 residues long. Germline V CDR1 and CDR2: SEHNR, FQNEAQ (reference sequence). CDR3 residues: CASSLPGTGYGDYEQYF. In DNA form, the CDR3 reads TGTGCCAGCAGCCTCCCCGGGACAGGGTATGGTGACTACGAGCAGTACTTC.

This clonotype has only a few counts. V gene TRBV5-1 combines with J gene TRBJ2-2; 9 bases are a match to TRBD2. The CDR3 covers 16 residues. Germline values: CDR1 SGHRS, CDR2 YFSETQ. V lost 5 bases and J lost 6; bases outside the gene matches: 11. The CDR3 coding sequence is TGCGCCAGCAGGACTGTAGCGGGAGTACCATCCGGGGAGCTGTTTTTT. Encoded protein: CASRTVAGVPSGELFF.

Note on this clonotype: Possible read error: a much larger clone is one base away. The chain is built from TRBV28 and TRBJ2-7; D gene uncertain. CDR1 and CDR2 (germline): MDHEN, SYDVKM. The CDR3 has 14 amino acids. The CDR3 loop is CASSFLSRPYGQYF. The CDR3 DNA reads as TGTGCCAGCAGTTTCCTTTCCAGGCCCTACGGGCAGTACTTC.

There are many counts of this clonotype. The V and J genes are TRBV18 and TRBJ1-1, with D hard to call. Looked up from germline, CDR1 is KGHSH and CDR2 is LQKENI. V lost 3 bases, J lost 1 base, and 9 bases lay in between. The CDR3 consists of 14 residues. The DNA of the CDR3 is TGTGCCAGCTCACCGGGTCAACCGAACACTGAAGCTTTCTTT. Translation: CASSPGQPNTEAFF.

Many counts were recorded for this clonotype. This rearrangement joins TRBV28 to TRBJ1-6; D is possibly TRBD1 (5 bases). Germline-derived CDR1 and CDR2 are MDHEN and SYDVKM. This CDR3 spans 15 amino acids. Trimming cost V 6 bases and J 9 bases, with 18 bases left between them. The CDR3 is CASRSPLGGGSPLHF. In DNA, the CDR3 is TGTGCCAGCAGATCCCCCCTCGGGGGAGGTTCACCCCTCCACTTT.

This clonotype was picked up a small number of times. As DNA, the CDR3 is TGTGCCAGCAGCTTAGTTGTGGGGCTCAACGAGCAGTACTTC. Translating gives CASSLVVGLNEQYF. The chain links TRBV7-8 to TRBJ2-7, with D possibly TRBD1 on 5 matching bases. V was pared by 1 base and J by 5 bases, with 12 bases between. Germline CDR1 SGHVS, CDR2 FQNEAQ. The CDR3 contains 14 residues.

This clonotype was recorded at least ten times. The gene calls are TRBV27 and TRBJ2-2, with TRBD2 matching 10 bases. This CDR3 contains 15 residues. The V gene end was trimmed by 6 bases and the J gene end by 2 bases; junction bases not matched to a gene: 3. CDR1 and CDR2 (germline): MNHEY, SMNVEV (reference sequence). The CDR3 bases are TGTGCCAGCAGACCTAGCGGGGGCAACACCGGGGAGCTGTTTTTT. It specifies CASRPSGGNTGELFF.

The rearrangement uses TRBV5-6 and TRBJ2-7, with D possibly being TRBD2 (5 bases). V dropped 3 bases and J dropped 3 bases, with 10 bases sitting between them. The CDR3 sequence is 13 residues long. Per germline, CDR1 SGHDT and CDR2 YYEEEE. The CDR3 region has the DNA TGTGCCAGCAGCTCACCTCGGGACTACGAGCAGTACTTC. Its translation is CASSSPRDYEQYF.

This clonotype has more than one count but fewer than ten. This sequence joins TRBV9 and TRBJ1-1; no clear D gene. The CDR3 runs to 14 residues. The V and J ends lost 6 bases and 4 bases respectively, with 16 bases between them. CDR1 SGDLS and CDR2 YYNGEE come from the germline V gene. The CDR3, as DNA: TGTGCCAGCACCAATGGGGTTTTGCCCACTGAAGCTTTCTTT. Translating it yields CASTNGVLPTEAFF.

This clonotype was counted at least ten times. The rearrangement links TRBV7-9 to TRBJ2-5; D is perhaps TRBD1 or TRBD2 (5 bases each). This CDR3 spans 15 amino acids. Trimming took off 2 bases at V and 5 bases at J, with 15 bases between the two ends. Germline assignment: CDR1 SEHNR and CDR2 FQNEAQ (reference sequence). CDR3 amino acids: CASSLSIGGAETQYF. The CDR3 nucleotides read TGTGCCAGCAGCTTAAGTATTGGGGGTGCGGAGACCCAGTACTTC.

This CDR3 reads CASSYRGSIYEQYF. In DNA form, the CDR3 reads TGTGCCAGCAGCTACAGGGGGTCCATCTACGAGCAGTACTTC. The V and J genes are TRBV13 and TRBJ2-7; 8 bases match TRBD1. The CDR3 covers 14 residues. With 4 bases clipped from V and 3 bases from J, the junction kept 5 bases outside the gene matches. The germline CDR1 and CDR2 sequences are PRHDT and FYEKMQ (reference sequence). The whole variable domain, remainder taken from reference TRBV13 and TRBJ2-7, is AAGVIQSPRHLIKEKRETATLKCYPIPRHDTVYWYQQGPGQDPQFLISFYEKMQSDKGSIPDRFSAQQFSDYHSELNMSSLELGDSALYFCASSYRGSIYEQYFGPGTRLTVT.

This rearrangement joins TRBV30 to TRBJ2-6; D ambiguous. Germline assignment: CDR1 GTSNPN and CDR2 SVGIG (reference sequence). This CDR3 is built from 12 residues. The V gene lost 5 bases and the J gene lost 4 bases, with 6 bases spanning the gap. The CDR3 sequence is CAWVKGANVLTF. The CDR3 DNA follows: TGTGCCTGGGTAAAGGGGGCCAACGTCCTGACTTTC.

This clonotype was seen ten or more times. The V and J genes are TRBV7-9 and TRBJ2-5; D ambiguous. The V and J ends lost 1 base and 2 bases respectively, with 8 bases between them. CDR3 length equals 14 residues. CDR1 is SEHNR, CDR2 FQNEAQ, per germline (reference sequence). The CDR3 nucleotides read TGTGCCAGCAGCTTAGAGATGATACAAGAGACCCAGTACTTC. This encodes CASSLEMIQETQYF. The variable domain in full, completed from reference TRBV7-9 and TRBJ2-5, reads DTGVSQNPRHKITKRGQNVTFRCDPISEHNRLYWYRQTLGQGPEFLTYFQNEAQLEKSRLLSDRFSAERPKGSFSTLEIQRTEQGDSAMYLCASSLEMIQETQYFGPGTRLLVL.

In its sample, this clonotype was seen many times. The chain joins TRBV28 to TRBJ1-2, with TRBD1 identical over 9 bases. V was pared by 1 base and J by 7 bases, with 10 bases of the junction left unmatched. The CDR3 covers 16 residues. Germline lookup yields CDR1 MDHEN and CDR2 SYDVKM. CDR3 region: CASSLSSGQGTGGYTF. The CDR3 DNA reads as TGTGCCAGCAGTTTATCCTCGGGACAGGGAACGGGTGGCTACACCTTC.

This chain links TRBV5-1 with TRBJ2-4; D possibly corresponds to TRBD2 (6 bases). CDR1 is SGHRS and CDR2 is YFSETQ in the germline V gene. The V gene lost 2 bases and the J gene lost 2 bases, with 8 bases spanning the gap. This CDR3 has 14 residues. CDR3 bases: TGCGCCAGCAGCTTCGGAGGGCCCAAAAACATTCAGTACTTC. Residues: CASSFGGPKNIQYF.

The rearrangement links TRBV29-1 to TRBJ2-5; D possibly corresponds to TRBD1 (6 bases). V was cut by 8 bases and J by 7 bases, with 20 bases left in between. The CDR3 contains 13 residues. Germline CDR1 and CDR2: SQVTM and ANQGSEA. The CDR3 nucleotides are TGCAGCCCAACAGGGCTACCCTCCCGGACCCAGTACTTC. Translating it yields CSPTGLPSRTQYF.